The next 14 T cell receptor beta chains were all read from a single sample in a study of Ad26.COV2.S vaccination and SARS-CoV-2 variants. Libraries were prepared by immunoSEQ multiplex PCR; TCRdb keeps only in-frame clonotypes and omits some of them. The sample has just over 350,000 clones, about 91% seen once. The source was peripheral blood, collected after recovery from COVID-19. Every receptor here comes from a human donor who had recovered from COVID-19.

V gene TRBV7-3 combines with J gene TRBJ1-2, with a possible D match to TRBD1 (5 bases). Germline values: CDR1 SGHTA, CDR2 FQGTGA. This CDR3 is built from 17 residues. Trimming pared 5 bases from V and 4 bases from J, leaving 23 bases between. The CDR3 region has the DNA TGTGCCAGCAGCCCAGAGGGCGGACTAGGGGCCCTCTATGGCTACACCTTC. Translating it yields CASSPEGGLGALYGYTF.

This chain joins TRBV9 and TRBJ2-3; 9 nucleotides match TRBD2. The CDR3 is made up of 16 amino acids. The germline V gene encodes CDR1 SGDLS and CDR2 YYNGEE. V gave up 4 bases and J gave up 1 base; unmatched junction bases: 7. CDR3 loop: CASSLTSGYRTDTQYF. The CDR3 nucleotides read TGTGCCAGCAGCCTGACTAGCGGTTATCGCACAGATACGCAGTATTTT. Filled out from reference TRBV9 and TRBJ2-3, the complete variable domain reads DSGVTQTPKHLITATGQRVTLRCSPRSGDLSVYWYQQSLDQGLQFLIQYYNGEERAKGNILERFSAQQFPDLHSELNLSSLELGDSALYFCASSLTSGYRTDTQYFGPGTRLTVL.

The chain recombines TRBV10-3 with TRBJ2-7, with 10 positions matching TRBD1. Germline assignment: CDR1 ENHRY and CDR2 SYGVKD. The CDR3 spans 15 residues. Germline trimming cut 6 bases from V and 5 bases from J; bases unmatched to any gene: 10. This CDR3 is CAISGVAGQGNEQYF. CDR3 in DNA: TGTGCCATCAGCGGCGTAGCGGGACAGGGGAACGAGCAGTACTTC.

J is TRBJ2-5 and V is TRBV19; possibly TRBD1 or TRBD2 for D (6 bases each). The CDR3 is 15 amino acids. CDR1 and CDR2 from the germline V gene are LNHDA and SQIVND (reference sequence). Trimming shortened V by 0 bases and J by 5 bases, and 13 bases separated the two germline ends. The CDR3 spells CASSIEVGGLETQYF. DNA for the CDR3: TGTGCCAGTAGTATAGAGGTTGGGGGGCTCGAGACCCAGTACTTC.

The CDR3 is CATSSKTSGGSAQYF. CDR3 DNA sequence: TGTGCCACCAGCTCCAAGACTAGCGGGGGGTCGGCGCAGTATTTT. The rearrangement joins TRBV24-1 to TRBJ2-3, with TRBD2 matching 13 bases. Trimming took 7 bases from V and 10 from J; bases not matched to a gene: 10. Germline values: CDR1 KGHDR, CDR2 SFDVKD. This CDR3 is built from 15 residues.

The chain couples TRBV5-4 to TRBJ1-3, with a possible D match to TRBD1 (6 bases). Per the germline V gene, CDR1 is SGHNT and CDR2 is YYREEE (reference sequence). The CDR3 sequence is 14 residues long. V lost 1 base and J 4 bases, leaving 9 bases between the germline ends. CDR3 sequence: CASSLRGTGNTIYF. The CDR3 region has the DNA TGTGCCAGCAGCTTGAGAGGGACAGGAAACACCATATATTTT.

About this clone: Other DNA sequences from this sample encode an identical CDR3 as well. The rearrangement uses TRBV18 and TRBJ1-5; tentatively, D is TRBD1 (6 bases). The CDR3 length is 15 residues. Germline lookup yields CDR1 KGHSH and CDR2 LQKENI. V lost 0 bases to trimming and J lost 6 bases, with 12 bases between them. The CDR3 coding sequence is TGTGCCAGCTCACCACCGGGGGGGGCGCGTCAGCCCCAGCATTTT. Its protein is CASSPPGGARQPQHF.

This rearrangement joins TRBV4-3 to TRBJ2-1; TRBD2 agrees at 11 bases. Trimming at V came to 1 base and at J to 8 bases, leaving 7 bases not matched to a gene. The CDR3 is 16 amino acids. Germline CDR1 LGHNA, CDR2 YSLEER. The CDR3 reads CASSQGFSGGADEQFF. CDR3 nucleotide sequence: TGCGCCAGCAGCCAAGGTTTTAGCGGGGGGGCCGATGAGCAGTTCTTC.

The chain couples TRBV7-2 to TRBJ1-5, with D tentatively TRBD1 (5 bases). The CDR3 totals 15 residues. V was clipped by 1 base and J by 2 bases, with 9 bases between them. The germline gives CDR1 SGHTA, CDR2 FQGNSA. The CDR3 loop reads CASSLEVRGNQPQHF. Written as DNA, the CDR3 is TGTGCCAGCAGCTTAGAAGTCAGGGGCAATCAGCCCCAGCATTTT.

The table lists this clone with a count of one. The chain has TRBV5-1 and TRBJ1-2, with D unresolved. Per germline, CDR1 SGHRS and CDR2 YFSETQ. CDR3 length: 14 amino acids. V was pared by 1 base and J by 3 bases, with 10 bases between. In nucleotides, the CDR3 is TGCGCCAGCAGCTTGAGAGGGAACCACTATGGCTACACCTTC. As protein: CASSLRGNHYGYTF.

The chain employs TRBV19 and TRBJ1-1; possible D gene TRBD1, 5 bases. V was shortened by 6 bases and J by 1 base, with 18 bases between the two germline ends. CDR1 and CDR2 (germline): LNHDA, SQIVND (reference sequence). The CDR3 consists of 16 residues. DNA for the CDR3: TGTGCCAGTAGCTCGATCGGGGGGTTGCCGAACACTGAAGCTTTCTTT. It is translated as CASSSIGGLPNTEAFF.

The genes are TRBV6-1 and TRBJ2-1, with TRBD2 matching over 10 bases. V lost 2 bases to trimming and J lost 8 bases; unmatched junction nucleotides: 12. The CDR3 covers 17 residues. The germline CDR1 and CDR2 sequences are MNHNS and SASEGT. This CDR3 reads CASSERGERGGSYEQFF. CDR3 coding DNA: TGTGCCAGCAGTGAAAGAGGCGAGCGGGGGGGCTCGTATGAGCAGTTCTTC.

The J gene is TRBJ1-1, the V gene TRBV21-1; TRBD1 is taken as the D call from the table, unchecked against the DNA. TRBV21-1 is given as a pseudogene. CDR3 length: 15 amino acids. The CDR3 region has the DNA TGTGCCAGCAGCAGATGGACACCTTTACAGGTGGTGGCTTTCTTT. This sequence encodes CASSRWTPLQVVAFF.

The chain uses TRBV11-1 and TRBJ1-1, with D hard to call. The germline CDR1 and CDR2 sequences are SGHAT and FQDESV (reference sequence). The CDR3 spans 14 residues. The V end was cut by 2 bases, the J end by 0 bases, with 7 bases between. The CDR3 reads CASSLIRMNTEAFF. CDR3 nucleotide sequence: TGTGCCAGCAGCTTAATCCGGATGAACACTGAAGCTTTCTTT.